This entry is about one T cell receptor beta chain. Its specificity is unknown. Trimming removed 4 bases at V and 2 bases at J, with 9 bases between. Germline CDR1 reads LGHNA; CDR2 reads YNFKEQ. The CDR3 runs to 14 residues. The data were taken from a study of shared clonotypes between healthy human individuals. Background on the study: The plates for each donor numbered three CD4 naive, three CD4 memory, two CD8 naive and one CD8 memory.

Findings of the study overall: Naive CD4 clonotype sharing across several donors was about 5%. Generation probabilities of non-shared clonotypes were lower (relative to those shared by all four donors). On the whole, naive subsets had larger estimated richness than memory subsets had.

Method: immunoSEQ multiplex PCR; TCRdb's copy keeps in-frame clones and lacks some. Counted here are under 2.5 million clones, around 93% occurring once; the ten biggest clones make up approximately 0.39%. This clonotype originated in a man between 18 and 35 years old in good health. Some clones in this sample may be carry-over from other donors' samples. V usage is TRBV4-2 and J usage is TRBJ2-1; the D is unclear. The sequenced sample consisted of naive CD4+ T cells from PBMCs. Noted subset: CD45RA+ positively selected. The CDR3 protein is CASSRPSPYNEQFF. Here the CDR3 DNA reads TGTGCCAGCAGCCGACCGAGTCCCTACAATGAGCAGTTCTTC.